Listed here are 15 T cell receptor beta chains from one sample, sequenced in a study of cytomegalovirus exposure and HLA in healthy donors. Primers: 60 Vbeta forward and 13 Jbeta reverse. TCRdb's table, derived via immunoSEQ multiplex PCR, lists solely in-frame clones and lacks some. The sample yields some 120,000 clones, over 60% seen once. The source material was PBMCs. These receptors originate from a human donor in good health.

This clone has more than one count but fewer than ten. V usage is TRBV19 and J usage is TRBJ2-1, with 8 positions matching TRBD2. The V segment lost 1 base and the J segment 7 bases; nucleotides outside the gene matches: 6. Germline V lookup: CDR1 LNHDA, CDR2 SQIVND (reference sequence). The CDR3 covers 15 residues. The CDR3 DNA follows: TGTGCCAGTAGTATAGGAGCGGGGGCTAGGAATGAGCAGTTCTTC. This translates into CASSIGAGARNEQFF. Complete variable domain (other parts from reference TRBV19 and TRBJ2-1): DGGITQSPKYLFRKEGQNVTLSCEQNLNHDAMYWYRQDPGQGLRLIYYSQIVNDFQKGDIAEGYSVSREKKESFPLTVTSAQKNPTAFYLCASSIGAGARNEQFFGPGTRLTVL.

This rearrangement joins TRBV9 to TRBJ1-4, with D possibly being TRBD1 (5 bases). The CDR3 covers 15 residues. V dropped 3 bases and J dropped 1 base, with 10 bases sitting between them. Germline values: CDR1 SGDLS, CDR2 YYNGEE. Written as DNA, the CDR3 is TGTGCCAGCAGCGCCTCCGGGGGAACTAATGAAAAACTGTTTTTT. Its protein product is CASSASGGTNEKLFF.

CDR3 DNA sequence: TGTGCCGACAGGACAGGGGGCGCCCCTAATGAAAAACTGTTTTTT. It yields the protein CADRTGGAPNEKLFF. The V and J genes are TRBV2 and TRBJ1-4, with TRBD1 identical over 11 bases. Germline CDR1 reads SNHLY; CDR2 reads FYNNEI. This CDR3 has 15 residues. The ends lost 11 bases at V and 3 bases at J; junction bases unmatched: 8.

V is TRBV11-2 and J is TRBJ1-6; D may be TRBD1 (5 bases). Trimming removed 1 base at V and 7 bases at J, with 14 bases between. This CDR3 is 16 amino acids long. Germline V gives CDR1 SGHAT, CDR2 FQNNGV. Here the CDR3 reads CASSLGRGGTNSPLHF. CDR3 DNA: TGTGCCAGCAGCTTAGGCCGCGGGGGAACCAATTCACCCCTCCACTTT.

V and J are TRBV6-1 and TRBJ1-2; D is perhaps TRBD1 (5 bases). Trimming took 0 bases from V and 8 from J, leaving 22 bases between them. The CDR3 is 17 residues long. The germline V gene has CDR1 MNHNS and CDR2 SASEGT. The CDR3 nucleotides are TGTGCCAGCAGTGAAGCGCTTCGACAGCTCCTTTCAGGAGGCTACACCTTC. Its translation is CASSEALRQLLSGGYTF.

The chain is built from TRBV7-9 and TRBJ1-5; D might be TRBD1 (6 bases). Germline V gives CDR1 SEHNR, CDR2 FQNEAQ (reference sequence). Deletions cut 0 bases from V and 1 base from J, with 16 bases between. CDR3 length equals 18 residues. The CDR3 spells CASSLAGATGISNQPQHF. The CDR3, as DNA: TGTGCCAGCAGCTTAGCTGGGGCAACAGGGATCAGCAATCAGCCCCAGCATTTT.

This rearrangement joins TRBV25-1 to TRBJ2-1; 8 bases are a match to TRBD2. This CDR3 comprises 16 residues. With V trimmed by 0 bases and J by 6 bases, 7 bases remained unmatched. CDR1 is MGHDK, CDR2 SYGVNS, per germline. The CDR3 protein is CASSEYFRGGSNEQFF. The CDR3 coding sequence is TGTGCCAGCAGTGAATACTTCCGGGGGGGTAGCAATGAGCAGTTCTTC.

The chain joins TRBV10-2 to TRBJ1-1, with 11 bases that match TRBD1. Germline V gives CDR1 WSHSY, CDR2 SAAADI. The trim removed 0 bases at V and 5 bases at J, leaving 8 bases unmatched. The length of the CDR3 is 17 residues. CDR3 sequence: CASSESGTGGGRTEAFF. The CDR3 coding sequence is TGCGCCAGCAGTGAGTCCGGGACAGGGGGAGGTCGGACTGAAGCTTTCTTT.

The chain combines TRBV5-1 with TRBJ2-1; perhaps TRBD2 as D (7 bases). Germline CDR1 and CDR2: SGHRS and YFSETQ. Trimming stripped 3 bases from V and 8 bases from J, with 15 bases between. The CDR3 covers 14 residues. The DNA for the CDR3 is TGCGCCAGCAGCTGGGGGGGGCCTGGGGATGAGCAGTTCTTC. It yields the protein CASSWGGPGDEQFF.

The CDR3 DNA is TGTGCCAGCAGTGAAAATGACAGGCCAGATGGCTACACCTTC. Translation gives CASSENDRPDGYTF. The rearrangement joins TRBV9 to TRBJ1-2; D perhaps matches TRBD1 (6 bases). V was trimmed by 5 bases and J by 6 bases, leaving 17 bases between them. The germline gives CDR1 SGDLS, CDR2 YYNGEE. The CDR3 runs to 14 residues.

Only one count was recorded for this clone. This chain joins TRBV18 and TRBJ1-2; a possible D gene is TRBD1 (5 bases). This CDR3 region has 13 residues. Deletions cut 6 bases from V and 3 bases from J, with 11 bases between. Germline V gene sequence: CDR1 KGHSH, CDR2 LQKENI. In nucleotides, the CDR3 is TGTGCCAGCTCCCCGGGGACTTACTATGGCTACACCTTC. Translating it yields CASSPGTYYGYTF.

Here the CDR3 reads CASSYSFPGGPQHF. DNA of the CDR3: TGTGCCAGCAGTTACTCTTTCCCCGGCGGGCCCCAGCATTTT. V is TRBV6-6 and J is TRBJ1-5; D gene unclear. The CDR3 is 14 residues long. Trimming stripped 0 bases from V and 9 bases from J, with 12 bases between. From germline, CDR1 is MNHNY and CDR2 SVGAGI (reference sequence).

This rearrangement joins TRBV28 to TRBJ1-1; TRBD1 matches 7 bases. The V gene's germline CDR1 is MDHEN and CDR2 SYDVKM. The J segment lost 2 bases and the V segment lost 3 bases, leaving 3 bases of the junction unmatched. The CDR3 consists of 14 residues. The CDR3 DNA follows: TGTGCCAGCAGTTTCAGGGGGAGAAACACTGAAGCTTTCTTT. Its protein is CASSFRGRNTEAFF.

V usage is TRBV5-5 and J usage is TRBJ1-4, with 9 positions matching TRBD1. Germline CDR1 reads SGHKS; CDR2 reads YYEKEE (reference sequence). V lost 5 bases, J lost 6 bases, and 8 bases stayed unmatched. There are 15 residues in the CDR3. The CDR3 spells CASRLQGARDEKLFF. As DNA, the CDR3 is TGTGCCAGCAGACTACAGGGGGCAAGGGATGAAAAACTGTTTTTT.

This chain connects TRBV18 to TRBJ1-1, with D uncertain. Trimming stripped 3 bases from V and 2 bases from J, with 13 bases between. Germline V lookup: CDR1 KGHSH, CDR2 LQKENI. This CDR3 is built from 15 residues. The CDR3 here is CASSPRPRGNTEAFF. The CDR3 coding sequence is TGTGCCAGCTCACCTCGGCCGCGGGGAAACACTGAAGCTTTCTTT.